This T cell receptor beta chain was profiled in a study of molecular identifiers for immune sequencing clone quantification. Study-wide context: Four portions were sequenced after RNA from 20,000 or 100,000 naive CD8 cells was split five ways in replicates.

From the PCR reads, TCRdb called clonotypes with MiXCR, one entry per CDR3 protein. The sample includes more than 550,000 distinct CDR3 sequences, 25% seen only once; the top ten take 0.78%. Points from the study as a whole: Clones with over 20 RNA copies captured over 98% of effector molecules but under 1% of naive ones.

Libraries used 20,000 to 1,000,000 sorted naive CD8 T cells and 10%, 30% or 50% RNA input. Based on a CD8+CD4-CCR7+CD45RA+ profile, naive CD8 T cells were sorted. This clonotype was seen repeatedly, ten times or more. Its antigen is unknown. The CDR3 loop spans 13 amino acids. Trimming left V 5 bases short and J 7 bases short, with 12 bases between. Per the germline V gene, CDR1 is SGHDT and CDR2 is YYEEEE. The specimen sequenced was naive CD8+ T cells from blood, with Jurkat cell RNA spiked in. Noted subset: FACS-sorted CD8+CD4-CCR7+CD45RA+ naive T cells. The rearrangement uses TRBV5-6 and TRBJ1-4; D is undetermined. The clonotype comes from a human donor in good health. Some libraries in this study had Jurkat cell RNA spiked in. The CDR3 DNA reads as TGTGCCAGCAGTGGACCCAGCGGTGAAAAACTGTTTTTT. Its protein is CASSGPSGEKLFF.